The clone carrying this T cell receptor (beta chain) was detected a few times. Its specificity is not known. This sample was taken from a study of blood T cells in healthy people across ages. Study findings and constraints: Donor CMV status, an unknown factor, possibly confounded changes in expanded clonotypes. Diversity of TCR beta per million T cells declined in a roughly linear way with age.

Each sample gave at least 6 million isolated PBMCs. Using a J-beta primer mix together with a sample-barcoded 5' primer, a second PCR was run for 7 to 11 cycles. MiXCR, applied by TCRdb to the 5' RACE reads, yields one record per CDR3 protein. The sample lists more than 550,000 distinct CDR3 sequences; around a fifth were seen once. Looked up from germline, CDR1 is MNHGY and CDR2 is SAAAGT. The CDR3 length is 14 residues. Trimming removed 6 bases from V and 4 bases from J, with 15 bases in between. The chain couples TRBV6-8 to TRBJ1-1, with D perhaps TRBD1 (5 bases). Sequenced input: blood. This clonotype originated in a man aged 65 to 85 in good health. CDR3 residues: CASRVQGGTTEAFF. For the CDR3, the DNA is TGTGCCAGCAGGGTTCAGGGTGGGACCACTGAAGCTTTCTTT.